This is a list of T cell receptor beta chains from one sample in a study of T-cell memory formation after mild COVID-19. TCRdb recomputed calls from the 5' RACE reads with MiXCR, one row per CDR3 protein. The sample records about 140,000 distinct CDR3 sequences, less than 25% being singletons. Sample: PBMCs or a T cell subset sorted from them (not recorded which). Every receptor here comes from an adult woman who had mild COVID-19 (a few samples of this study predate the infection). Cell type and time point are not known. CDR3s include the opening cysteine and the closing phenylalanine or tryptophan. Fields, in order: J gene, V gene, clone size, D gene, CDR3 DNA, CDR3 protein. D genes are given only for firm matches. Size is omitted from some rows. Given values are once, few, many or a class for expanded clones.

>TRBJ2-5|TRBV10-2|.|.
TGCGCCAGCAGTGAGGGACTTATCGGGAGGACCCAGTACTTC
CASSEGLIGRTQYF
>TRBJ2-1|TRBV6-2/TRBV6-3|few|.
TGTGCCAGCAGCCACAGACTAGATCTCGAGCAGTTCTTC
CASSHRLDLEQFF
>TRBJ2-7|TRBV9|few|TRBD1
TGTGCCAGCAGCGTAGGGGACAGACCCTACGAGCAGTACTTC
CASSVGDRPYEQYF
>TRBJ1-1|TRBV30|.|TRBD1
TGTGCCTGGAGTCCGGACAGGGGGGCGTTCACTGAAGCTTTCTTT
CAWSPDRGAFTEAFF
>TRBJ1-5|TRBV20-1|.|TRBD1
TGCAGTGCGAACGGACAGGGACCCGTTAGCAATCAGCCCCAGCATTTT
CSANGQGPVSNQPQHF
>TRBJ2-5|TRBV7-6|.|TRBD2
TGTGCCAGCAGCCAAACTAGCGATCCCATCCTCGGGACCCAGTACTTC
CASSQTSDPILGTQYF
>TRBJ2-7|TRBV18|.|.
TGTGCCAGCTCACCACCGGACGGGTACGAGCAGTACTTC
CASSPPDGYEQYF
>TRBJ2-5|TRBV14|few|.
TGTGCCAGCAGCCAAGACATCCAAGAGACCCAGTACTTC
CASSQDIQETQYF
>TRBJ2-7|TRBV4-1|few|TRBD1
TGCGCCAGCAGCCAAGGACAGGGGGACTACGAGCAGTACTTC
CASSQGQGDYEQYF
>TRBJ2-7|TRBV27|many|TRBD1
TGTGCCAGCAGCTTGGGGACAGGGGCCTACGAGCAGTACTTC
CASSLGTGAYEQYF
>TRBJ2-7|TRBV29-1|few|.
TGCAGCGTTGTTCTCCTCTCCGAGCAGTACTTC
CSVVLLSEQYF
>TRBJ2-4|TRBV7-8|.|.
TGTGCCAGCAGCTCGATAAGCGATCTAGCCAAAAACATTCAGTACTTC
CASSSISDLAKNIQYF
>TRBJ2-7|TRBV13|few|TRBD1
TGTGCCAGCAGCTTTACAGGGGCCCACGAGCAGTACTTC
CASSFTGAHEQYF
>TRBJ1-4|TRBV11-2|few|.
TGTGCCAGCAGCTTAGGAGCAGGGCCCTGGGAACTGTTTTTT
CASSLGAGPWELFF
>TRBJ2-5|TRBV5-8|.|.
TGTGCCAGCAGCTTTGGACTCCTGTCGGAGACCCAGTACTTC
CASSFGLLSETQYF
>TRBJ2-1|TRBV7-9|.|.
TGTGCCAGCAGCTTAGGCACGCAACCGTTCTTC
CASSLGTQPFF
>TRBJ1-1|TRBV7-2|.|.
TGTGCCAGCAGCTGGACACTGAACACTGAAGCTTTCTTT
CASSWTLNTEAFF
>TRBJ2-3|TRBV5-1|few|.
TGCGCCAGCAGTGCAGGGGTGACAGATACGCAGTATTTT
CASSAGVTDTQYF
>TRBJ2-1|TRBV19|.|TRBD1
TGTGCCAGTTGGGACAGGGGGCCCTACTATGAGCAGTTCTTC
CASWDRGPYYEQFF
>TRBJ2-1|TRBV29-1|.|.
TGCAGCGTTGAAGAGACAGCTAGGGAGCAGTTCTTC
CSVEETAREQFF
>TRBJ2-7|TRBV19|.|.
TGTGCCAGTAGTATAGGGTGGAGCTCCTACGAGCAGTACTTC
CASSIGWSSYEQYF
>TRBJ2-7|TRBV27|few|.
TGTGCCAGCAGTTTAGACACCTTTCGAAGATACGAGCAGTACTTC
CASSLDTFRRYEQYF
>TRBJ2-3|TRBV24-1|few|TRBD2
TGTGCCACCAGTGATTGGGGTAGCGGGACCCCTAGCACAGATACGCAGTATTTT
CATSDWGSGTPSTDTQYF
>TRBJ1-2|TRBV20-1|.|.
TGCAGTGCTAGAGATTATTCAGGGAGGTATGGCTACACCTTC
CSARDYSGRYGYTF
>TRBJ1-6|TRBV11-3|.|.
TGTGCCAGCAGCTTAGATTGGGACACCGGAGTGATACCCCTCCACTTT
CASSLDWDTGVIPLHF
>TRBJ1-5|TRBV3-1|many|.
TGTGCCAGCAGCCAAGACAGGTCTAGCAATCAGCCCCAGCATTTT
CASSQDRSSNQPQHF
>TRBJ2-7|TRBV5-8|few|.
TGTGCCAGCAGCCCCGAGGGTGGGCGCACCTACGAGCAGTACTTC
CASSPEGGRTYEQYF
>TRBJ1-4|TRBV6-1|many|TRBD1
TGTGCCAGCAGCCTTGGACAGGGGAATGAAAAACTGTTTTTT
CASSLGQGNEKLFF
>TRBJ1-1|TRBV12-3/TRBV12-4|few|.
TGTGCCAGCAGTTTACAGATAGGGGACACTGAAGCTTTCTTT
CASSLQIGDTEAFF
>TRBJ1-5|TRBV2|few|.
TGTGCCAGCAGTCCAAGGGCCATTCTCGTGAATCAGCCCCAGCATTTT
CASSPRAILVNQPQHF
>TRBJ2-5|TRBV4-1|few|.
TGCGCCAGCAGCATTCGACAGGACGAATACGAGACCCAGTACTTC
CASSIRQDEYETQYF
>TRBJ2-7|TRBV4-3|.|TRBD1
TGCGCCAGCAGCCCTGGGGGACAGGGGACCTACGAGCAGTACTTC
CASSPGGQGTYEQYF
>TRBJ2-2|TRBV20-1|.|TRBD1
TGCAGTGCTATCCCCCGGGACAGGGGGACGAACACCGGGGAGCTGTTTTTT
CSAIPRDRGTNTGELFF
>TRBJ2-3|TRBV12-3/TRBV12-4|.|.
TGTGCCAGCACCAAGCGGTCTAGCACAGATACGCAGTATTTT
CASTKRSSTDTQYF
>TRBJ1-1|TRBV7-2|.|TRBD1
TGTGCCAGCAGCTTAGCGAGGGACAGGGGGAACACTGAAGCTTTCTTT
CASSLARDRGNTEAFF
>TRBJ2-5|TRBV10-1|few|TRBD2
TGCGCCAGCAGTGAAGTGTCGGGTGGGCTAGCGGGAGCGGGGGGCCCCCAAGAGACCCAGTACTTC
CASSEVSGGLAGAGGPQETQYF
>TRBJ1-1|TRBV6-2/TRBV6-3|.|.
TGTGCCAGCAGTCTAACCGGGACACCTCCGAACACTGAAGCTTTCTTT
CASSLTGTPPNTEAFF
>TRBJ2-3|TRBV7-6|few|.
TGTGCCAGCAGCTCAGTTCGGGCAGATACGCAGTATTTT
CASSSVRADTQYF
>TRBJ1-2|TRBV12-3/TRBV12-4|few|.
TGTGCCAGCAATCTGGTGAACTATGGCTACACCTTC
CASNLVNYGYTF
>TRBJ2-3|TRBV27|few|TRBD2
TGTGCCAGCAGTTTATTACCGGGGGGGGCCCAAGATACGCAGTATTTT
CASSLLPGGAQDTQYF
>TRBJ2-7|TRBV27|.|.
TGTGCCAGCAGTTGGGACCCCCGGGGGTCCTACGAGCAGTACTTC
CASSWDPRGSYEQYF
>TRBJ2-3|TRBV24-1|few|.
TGTGCCACCAGTGATTATCAAGCTAGCACAGATACGCAGTATTTT
CATSDYQASTDTQYF